Presented here are 12 T cell receptor beta chains from one specimen sequenced in a study of T cells in Graves' hyperthyroidism and ophthalmopathy. The TCR beta CDR3 regions underwent amplification using RNA transcripts as the source. A first-round RT-PCR of the TCR CDR3 used the HTBI primer set. Each CDR3 protein is one row after TCRdb ran MiXCR on the multiplex PCR reads. The sample lists around 180,000 distinct CDR3 sequences, approximately 17% occurring once. Source material: blood. The receptors come from a woman aged 50 to 60 with Graves' hyperthyroidism.

The CDR3 region is CASSFRDRAWGANVLTF. DNA of the CDR3: TGTGCCAGCAGTTTTCGGGACAGGGCGTGGGGGGCCAACGTCCTGACTTTC. The chain recombines TRBV6-2 or TRBV6-3 with TRBJ2-6, with 9 bases fitting TRBD1. Trimming took 4 bases from V and 4 from J; bases not matched to a gene: 8. The CDR3 runs to 17 residues. Germline assignment: CDR1 MNHEY and CDR2 SVGEGT.

This clonotype was observed a handful of times. V is TRBV20-1 and J is TRBJ1-5; TRBD1 might be the D (6 bases). V shed 6 bases and J shed 4 bases, with 10 bases lying between them. The germline V gene has CDR1 DFQATT and CDR2 SNEGSKA (reference sequence). This CDR3 has 12 amino acids. CDR3: CSATGTNQPQHF. CDR3 DNA sequence: TGCAGTGCCACGGGGACAAATCAGCCCCAGCATTTT.

This clonotype has ten or more counts. CDR3 loop: CASSLRRGDEQYF. CDR3 DNA sequence: TGTGCCAGCAGCCTCCGACGTGGAGACGAGCAGTACTTC. The J gene is TRBJ2-7, the V gene TRBV7-3; D gene uncertain. Looked up from germline, CDR1 is SGHTA and CDR2 is FQGTGA. The length of the CDR3 is 13 residues. Trimming cost V 5 bases and J 5 bases, with 13 bases left between them.

This clonotype was seen at least ten times. V and J are TRBV18 and TRBJ2-7, with 7 bases fitting TRBD1. V gave up 5 bases and J gave up 2 bases; unmatched junction bases: 6. Germline V CDR1 and CDR2: KGHSH, LQKENI. This CDR3 comprises 14 residues. CDR3 nucleotide sequence: TGTGCCAGCTCAAGCCGGGACAGAACCTACGAGCAGTACTTC. Translating gives CASSSRDRTYEQYF. The whole variable domain, filled in from reference TRBV18 and TRBJ2-7, reads NAGVMQNPRHLVRRRGQEARLRCSPMKGHSHVYWYRQLPEEGLKFMVYLQKENIIDESGMPKERFSAEFPKEGPSILRIQQVVRGDSAAYFCASSSRDRTYEQYFGPGTRLTVT.

The chain employs TRBV3-1 and TRBJ2-6, with 8 positions matching TRBD1. This CDR3 comprises 17 residues. CDR1 and CDR2 from the germline V gene are LGHDT and YNNKEL (reference sequence). V shed 1 base, J shed 4 bases, and the junction held 6 bases outside the gene matches. Here the CDR3 DNA reads TGTGCCAGCAGCCAAGTGACAGGGGTGCTCGGGGCCAACGTCCTGACTTTC. The encoded protein is CASSQVTGVLGANVLTF.

This clonotype was seen a few times. This may be a read error, as it is one base from a much larger clone. The genes are TRBV29-1 and TRBJ2-5; 8 positions match TRBD2. CDR1 is SQVTM and CDR2 is ANQGSEA in the germline V gene. The CDR3 runs 16 residues. With V trimmed by 4 bases and J by 5 bases, 15 bases remained unmatched. The CDR3 DNA follows: TGCAGCGTTGGGTCACGGGGGGGAGCCTACCCGGAGACCCAGTACTTC. Its translation: CSVGSRGGAYPETQYF.

This clonotype was seen repeatedly, ten times or more. The CDR3 here is CASSWRGTTDTQYF. The DNA of the CDR3 is TGTGCCAGCAGTTGGCGGGGGACCACAGATACGCAGTATTTT. The genes are TRBV27 and TRBJ2-3; 7 bases match TRBD2. The germline gives CDR1 MNHEY, CDR2 SMNVEV (reference sequence). There are 14 residues in the CDR3. Losses at the gene ends were 4 bases for V and 2 bases for J; bases not matched to a gene: 3.

In this sample, this clonotype turned up many times. This chain joins TRBV12-3 or TRBV12-4 and TRBJ2-7; the D gene is possibly TRBD2 (6 bases). V lost 5 bases to trimming and J lost 0 bases, with 14 bases between them. The CDR3 is 15 residues long. As DNA, the CDR3 is TGTGCCAGCAGTCAGTGGGGGGTTCGCTCCTACGAGCAGTACTTC. It is translated as CASSQWGVRSYEQYF.

This chain uses TRBV4-1 with TRBJ2-2, with 11 nucleotides matching TRBD1. After removal of 1 base from V and 5 bases from J, the junction contained 12 bases not matched to a gene. Germline CDR1 and CDR2: MGHRA and YSYEKL. The CDR3 loop spans 19 amino acids. The CDR3: CASSQAGTGGPVKTGELFF. The CDR3 DNA is TGCGCCAGCAGCCAAGCCGGGACAGGGGGACCTGTCAAAACCGGGGAGCTGTTTTTT.

This clonotype was recorded at least ten times. The rearrangement uses TRBV20-1 and TRBJ1-1, with TRBD1 matching over 7 bases. Trimming cost V 2 bases and J 0 bases; bases outside gene matches: 0. Germline V CDR1 and CDR2: DFQATT, SNEGSKA (reference sequence). The CDR3 totals 13 residues. This CDR3 is CSARQGVNTEAFF. As DNA, the CDR3 is TGCAGTGCTAGACAGGGGGTGAACACTGAAGCTTTCTTT.

There are a few counts of this clonotype. The chain has TRBV19 and TRBJ2-3, with D tentatively TRBD1 or TRBD2 (6 bases each). Trimming took 6 bases from V and 0 from J, leaving 10 bases between them. The CDR3 is 14 amino acids. Germline CDR1 and CDR2: LNHDA and SQIVND (reference sequence). CDR3 amino acids: CASRRDKSTDTQYF. In DNA form, the CDR3 reads TGTGCCAGTAGGCGGGACAAAAGCACAGATACGCAGTATTTT.

In its sample, this clonotype was seen many times. V gene TRBV11-2 combines with J gene TRBJ2-2; perhaps D is TRBD1 or TRBD2 (5 bases each). V was shortened by 4 bases and J by 4 bases, with 13 bases between the two germline ends. Germline assignment: CDR1 SGHAT and CDR2 FQNNGV. The CDR3 is 15 amino acids. CDR3 sequence: CASSSPGAVTGELFF. The CDR3 DNA follows: TGTGCCAGCAGCTCCCCCGGGGCGGTCACCGGGGAGCTGTTTTTT.